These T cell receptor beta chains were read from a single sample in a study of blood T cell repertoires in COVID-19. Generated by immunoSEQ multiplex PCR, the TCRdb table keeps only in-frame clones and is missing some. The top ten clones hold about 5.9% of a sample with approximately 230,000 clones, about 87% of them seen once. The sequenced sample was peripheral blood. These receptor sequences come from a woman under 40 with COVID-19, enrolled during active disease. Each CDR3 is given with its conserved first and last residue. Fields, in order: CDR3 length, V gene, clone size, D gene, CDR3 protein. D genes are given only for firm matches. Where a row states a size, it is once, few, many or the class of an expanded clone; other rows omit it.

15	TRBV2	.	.	CASSDYGGGYNEQFF
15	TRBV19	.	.	CASSMSGTRYYEQYF
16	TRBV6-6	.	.	CASSYGSRQAISPLHF
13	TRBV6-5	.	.	CASSPLRRYEQYF
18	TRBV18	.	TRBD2	CASSPPWTSGGATDTQYF
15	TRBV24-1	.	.	CATSDRGETKNIQYF
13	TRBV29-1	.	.	CSGQGGVNTEAFF
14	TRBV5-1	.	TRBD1	CASRPGGPDEKLFF
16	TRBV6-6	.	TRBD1	CASSSPDRGNSNEQFF
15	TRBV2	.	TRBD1	CASSPETGVSDTQYF
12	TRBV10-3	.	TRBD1	CASGQGNYEQYF
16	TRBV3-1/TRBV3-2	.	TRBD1	CASSPALGQGKNEQYF
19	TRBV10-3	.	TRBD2	CAISEGGSYIAGERETQYF
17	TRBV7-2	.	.	CASSLAGGTGMSTEAFF
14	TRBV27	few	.	CASSLNPVSYEQYF
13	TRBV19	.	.	CASSPRAQGEAFF
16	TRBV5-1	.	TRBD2	CASSLGQAGPTYEQYF
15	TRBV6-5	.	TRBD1	CASSYAQGVYNEQFF
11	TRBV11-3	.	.	CASGLGGEQFF
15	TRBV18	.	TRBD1	CASSLRGTGDSPLHF
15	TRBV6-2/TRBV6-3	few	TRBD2	CASSRTSDRTDTQYF
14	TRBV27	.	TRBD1	CASTDRGLNSPLHF
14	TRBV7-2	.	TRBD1	CASSFGTGVTEAFF
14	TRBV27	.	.	CASSLYGNTGELFF
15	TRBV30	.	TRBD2	CAWSVASGRWNEQFF
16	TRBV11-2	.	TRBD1	CASSLDGDRVKNIQYF
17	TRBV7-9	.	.	CASSSPDRRTSTDTQYF
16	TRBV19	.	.	CASSMRAAISTDTQYF
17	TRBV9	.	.	CASSVGGVRDLGLEQFF
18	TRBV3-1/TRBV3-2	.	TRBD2	CASTRLAGGPGTADTQYF
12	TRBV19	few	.	CASSIGNQPQHF
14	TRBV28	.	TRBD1	CATATGEDIYGYTF
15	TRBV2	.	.	CASRTRQPLYNEQFF
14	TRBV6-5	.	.	CASSRTAQNQPQHF
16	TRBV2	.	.	CASSDYGSSYNSPLHF
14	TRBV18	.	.	CASSLWAPYNEQFF
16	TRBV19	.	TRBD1	CASSIRTGSGANVLTF
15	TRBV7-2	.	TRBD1	CASSTRQGQANEQFF
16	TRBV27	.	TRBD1	CASSSPGQGRPGELFF
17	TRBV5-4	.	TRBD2	CASSFRLAGGYTDTQYF
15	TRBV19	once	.	CASSVDKLGVGGYTF
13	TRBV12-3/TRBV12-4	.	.	CASSLEVNTEAFF
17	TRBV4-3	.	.	CASSPSPADSGANVLTF
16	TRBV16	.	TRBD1	CASSQGQGGVYTEAFF
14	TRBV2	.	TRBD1	CASSFDRAHYGYTF
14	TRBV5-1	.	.	CASSLVSENNEQFF
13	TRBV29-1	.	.	CSVAGQSYNEQFF
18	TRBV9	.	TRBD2	CASSVKGTSGIMHNEQFF
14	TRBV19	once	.	CASSGGARYNEQFF